One sample yielded the 30 T cell receptor beta chains listed below, sequenced in a study of molecular identifiers for immune sequencing clone quantification. TCRdb recomputed calls from the PCR reads with MiXCR, one row per CDR3 protein. The sample lists 350,000 or so distinct CDR3 sequences, 20% to 25% occurring once. Sequencing was done on a sample of naive CD8+ T cells from blood, with Jurkat cell RNA spiked in. This sample's subset: FACS-sorted CD8+CD4-CCR7+CD45RA+ naive T cells. The receptors come from a human donor in good health. Some libraries in this study had Jurkat cell RNA spiked in.

This clonotype was observed a few times. The V call is TRBV4-1, the J call TRBJ2-3, with D possibly TRBD2 on 5 matching bases. The germline CDR1 and CDR2 sequences are MGHRA and YSYEKL. The CDR3 has 17 amino acids. V lost 1 base, J lost 4 bases, and 18 bases lay in between. In DNA form, the CDR3 reads TGCGCCAGCAGCCAAGGGACGCGGGCAGGCTTACCAGATACGCAGTATTTT. Protein product: CASSQGTRAGLPDTQYF.

Of note for this clonotype: The CDR3 does not close with the conserved phenylalanine or tryptophan, likely indicating a read error. This chain joins TRBV11-2 and TRBJ1-1; unclear D gene. The CDR3 covers 14 residues. Germline V CDR1 and CDR2: SGHAT, FQNNGV. Trimming removed 2 bases from V and 1 base from J, with 8 bases in between. CDR3: CASSLHAGNTEAFI. The CDR3 DNA reads as TGTGCCAGCAGCTTACATGCTGGGAACACTGAAGCTTTCATT.

Many counts were recorded for this clonotype. J is TRBJ1-1 and V is TRBV11-2; a weak D match, TRBD1 (5 bases). The CDR3 covers 15 residues. Germline V gene lookup returns CDR1 SGHAT and CDR2 FQNNGV. V lost 4 bases and J 6 bases, leaving 18 bases between the germline ends. The CDR3 spells CASSSAGSWDAEAFF. As DNA, the CDR3 is TGTGCCAGCAGCTCTGCCGGGTCCTGGGACGCTGAAGCTTTCTTT.

This clonotype was recorded many times. This chain joins TRBV29-1 and TRBJ2-3; either TRBD1 or TRBD2 may supply D (5 bases each). Trimming shortened V by 3 bases and J by 3 bases, and 13 bases separated the two germline ends. This CDR3 region has 14 residues. Germline CDR1 SQVTM, CDR2 ANQGSEA. The CDR3 here is CSVDGASLTDTQYF. Written as DNA, the CDR3 is TGCAGCGTTGATGGGGCTAGCTTGACAGATACGCAGTATTTT.

This clonotype was seen ten or more times. The chain combines TRBV7-9 with TRBJ1-1; no clear D. Germline-derived CDR1 and CDR2 are SEHNR and FQNEAQ (reference sequence). CDR3 length: 12 residues. Trimming cost V 6 bases and J 1 base, with 6 bases left between them. The CDR3 here is CASSPTNTEAFF. For the CDR3, the DNA is TGTGCCAGCAGTCCAACGAACACTGAAGCTTTCTTT.

This clonotype was seen ten or more times. The chain couples TRBV15 to TRBJ2-1, with a possible D match to TRBD2 (5 bases). Per germline, CDR1 LNHNV and CDR2 YYDKDF (reference sequence). V lost 5 bases and J 14 bases, leaving 19 bases between the germline ends. The CDR3 totals 13 residues. The CDR3 loop reads CATSGWGELEEFF. DNA for the CDR3: TGTGCCACCAGCGGATGGGGAGAACTAGAGGAGTTCTTC. The full variable domain, rest sourced from reference TRBV15 and TRBJ2-1, is DAMVIQNPRYQVTQFGKPVTLSCSQTLNHNVMYWYQQKSSQAPKLLFHYYDKDFNNEADTPDNFQSRRPNTSFCFLDIRSPGLGDTAMYLCATSGWGELEEFFGPGTRLTVL.

In this sample, this clonotype turned up a few times. This sequence joins TRBV6-2 or TRBV6-3 and TRBJ2-7, with TRBD1 matching over 8 bases. The CDR3 runs 14 residues. In germline, CDR1 is MNHEY, CDR2 SVGEGT. Losses at the gene ends were 2 bases for V and 2 bases for J; bases not matched to a gene: 2. In nucleotides, the CDR3 is TGTGCCAGCAGTTACCAACAGGGGGCCTACGAGCAGTACTTC. As protein: CASSYQQGAYEQYF.

This clonotype was seen a few times. The V and J genes are TRBV4-1 and TRBJ1-5; 9 bases fit TRBD1. Trimming took 3 bases from V and 9 from J; bases not matched to a gene: 6. The CDR3 spans 14 residues. The V gene's germline CDR1 is MGHRA and CDR2 YSYEKL. The CDR3 DNA follows: TGCGCCAGCAGCCAGGGACAGGGCGGTTGGCCCCAGCATTTT. Translated, it gives CASSQGQGGWPQHF.

This clonotype was recorded only once. A read error may be the cause here, since a much bigger clone is one base away. The CDR3 DNA reads as TGTGCCAGCAACTTAGCGGGAGAGACTAGCACAGATGCGCAGTATTTT. It yields the protein CASNLAGETSTDAQYF. The chain joins TRBV2 to TRBJ2-3, with 9 bases that match TRBD2. Germline V gene sequence: CDR1 SNHLY, CDR2 FYNNEI. The CDR3 sequence is 16 residues long. Variable domain in full (rest from reference TRBV2 and TRBJ2-3): EPEVTQTPSHQVTQMGQEVILRCVPISNHLYFYWYRQILGQKVEFLVSFYNNEISEKSEIFDDQFSVERPDGSNFTLKIRSTKLEDSAMYFCASNLAGETSTDAQYFGPGTRLTVL.

The V and J genes are TRBV11-2 and TRBJ2-1; D not resolved. This CDR3 contains 16 residues. V was clipped by 1 base and J by 1 base, with 11 bases between them. CDR1 and CDR2 from the germline V gene are SGHAT and FQNNGV. This CDR3 is CASSLVVGFSYNEQFF. Here the CDR3 DNA reads TGTGCCAGCAGCTTAGTTGTAGGATTTTCCTACAATGAGCAGTTCTTC.

This clonotype was observed at least ten times. V and J are TRBV29-1 and TRBJ2-5, with TRBD2 matching over 8 bases. The CDR3 is 14 amino acids. CDR1 and CDR2 (germline): SQVTM, ANQGSEA. The ends lost 3 bases at V and 3 bases at J; junction bases unmatched: 6. In DNA, the CDR3 is TGCAGCGTTGAGGGACTAGGAGTTGAAGAGACCCAGTACTTC. Translating it yields CSVEGLGVEETQYF.

This clonotype was observed at least ten times. This rearrangement joins TRBV5-1 to TRBJ1-1; 10 bases line up with TRBD1. The germline gives CDR1 SGHRS, CDR2 YFSETQ. The CDR3 is 16 residues long. The ends lost 2 bases at V and 4 bases at J; junction bases unmatched: 8. Written as DNA, the CDR3 is TGCGCCAGCAGCTTCTTCAAGGGACAGGGGACCACTGAAGCTTTCTTT. The encoded protein is CASSFFKGQGTTEAFF.

Notes on this clonotype: A read error may be the cause here, since a much bigger clone is one base away. This CDR3 reads CASSQSDQETQYF. CDR3 sequence (DNA): TGCGCCAGCAGCCAATCCGACCAAGAGACCCAGTACTTC. V is TRBV4-3 and J is TRBJ2-5; D ambiguous. The CDR3 sequence is 13 residues long. Germline CDR1 is LGHNA and CDR2 is YSLEER. The V end lost 2 bases, the J end lost 0 bases, and 4 bases lay between the germline ends.

This clonotype showed up many times. The CDR3 DNA sequence: TGTGCCAGCAGTTTTAGCGGTAGTCAGCCCCAGCATTTT. Amino acid sequence: CASSFSGSQPQHF. V is TRBV27 and J is TRBJ1-5, with unresolved D. The V end lost 3 bases, the J end lost 6 bases, and 9 bases lay between the germline ends. CDR1 and CDR2 (germline): MNHEY, SMNVEV (reference sequence). The CDR3 has 13 residues.

Concerning this clonotype: A much larger clone is a single base away; this may be a read error. The chain recombines TRBV12-3 or TRBV12-4 with TRBJ1-1, with D perhaps TRBD1 (5 bases). This CDR3 region has 16 residues. CDR3 bases: TGTGCCTGCAGTTTAGGCAACAGGTTGGGAGACACTGAAGCTTTCTTT. Protein product: CACSLGNRLGDTEAFF.

The rearrangement links TRBV4-2 to TRBJ1-5, with 8 bases fitting TRBD1. This CDR3 has 20 amino acids. Trimming at V came to 1 base and at J to 0 bases, leaving 14 bases not matched to a gene. Germline lookup yields CDR1 LGHNA and CDR2 YNFKEQ. The chain's CDR3 is CASSQGGQGPILNSNQPQHF. CDR3 in DNA: TGTGCCAGCAGCCAAGGTGGACAGGGCCCTATCTTGAATAGCAATCAGCCCCAGCATTTT.

The table lists this clonotype with a few counts. The V and J genes are TRBV11-3 and TRBJ2-2; D is possibly TRBD2 (6 bases). V was cut by 5 bases and J by 2 bases, with 24 bases left in between. Germline lookup yields CDR1 SGHNT and CDR2 YENEEA. The CDR3 totals 19 residues. The CDR3 reads CASSHRDFRYGTNTGELFF. For the CDR3, the DNA is TGTGCCAGCAGCCACCGGGACTTCAGATACGGCACCAACACCGGGGAGCTGTTTTTT. The complete variable domain, with remaining parts taken from reference TRBV11-3 and TRBJ2-2, reads EAGVVQSPRYKIIEKKQPVAFWCNPISGHNTLYWYLQNLGQGPELLIRYENEEAVDDSQLPKDRFSAERLKGVDSTLKIQPAELGDSAVYLCASSHRDFRYGTNTGELFFGEGSRLTVL.

This clonotype was seen more than once but under ten times. This chain links TRBV4-3 with TRBJ2-2; D not certain. V lost 0 bases and J 0 bases, leaving 11 bases between the germline ends. This CDR3 region has 17 residues. Germline V gives CDR1 LGHNA, CDR2 YSLEER. The DNA for the CDR3 is TGCGCCAGCAGCCAAGATGTAAGAGTAGCGAACACCGGGGAGCTGTTTTTT. Translated: CASSQDVRVANTGELFF.

This clonotype was counted ten times or more. The chain carries TRBV4-1 and TRBJ2-7, with D possibly being TRBD1 (6 bases). Trimming stripped 4 bases from V and 0 bases from J, with 13 bases between. CDR1 and CDR2 from the germline V gene are MGHRA and YSYEKL. This CDR3 spans 15 amino acids. CDR3 in DNA: TGCGCCAGCAGCCCACGGGACACCAACTCCTACGAGCAGTACTTC. Protein: CASSPRDTNSYEQYF.

Of note for this clonotype: A much larger clone is a single base away; this may be a read error. The gene calls are TRBV19 and TRBJ2-6; D call uncertain. The CDR3 has 14 amino acids. From germline, CDR1 is LNHDA and CDR2 SQIVND (reference sequence). The CDR3 bases are TGTGCCTGTAGTATGGACGGCGGGGCCAACGTCCTGACTTTC. It codes for CACSMDGGANVLTF.

A remark on this clonotype: Given a much more abundant clone one base away, this may be a read error. Here the CDR3 omits its conserved ending phenylalanine or tryptophan, so a read error is the likely source. CDR3 DNA sequence: TGTGCCAGCAGTTTGGCCCTCCGGACTAGCGTTTACTACGAGCAGTACCTC. Amino acid sequence: CASSLALRTSVYYEQYL. The J gene is TRBJ2-7, the V gene TRBV28, with 9 bases matching TRBD2. V shed 3 bases, J shed 3 bases, and the junction held 12 bases outside the gene matches. The CDR3 spans 17 residues. Germline V gene sequence: CDR1 MDHEN, CDR2 SYDVKM.

This clonotype was counted at least ten times. The chain joins TRBV12-3 or TRBV12-4 to TRBJ2-7; tentatively, D is TRBD2 (5 bases). CDR3 size: 19 residues. Trimming removed 5 bases at V and 6 bases at J, with 32 bases between. The CDR3 is CASSLLPRLGSGYAGEQYF. As DNA, the CDR3 is TGTGCCAGCAGTCTCCTACCGCGGTTGGGAAGTGGTTATGCGGGCGAGCAGTACTTC.

The rearrangement joins TRBV12-3 or TRBV12-4 to TRBJ2-2, with 9 bases lining up with TRBD1. V lost 8 bases, J lost 7 bases, and 8 bases stayed unmatched. The CDR3 has 14 amino acids. In DNA form, the CDR3 reads TGTGCCAGCCGGACAGGGGAGCTTGGCGGGGAGCTGTTTTTT. This gives the protein CASRTGELGGELFF.

V is TRBV27 and J is TRBJ1-6, with 7 bases fitting TRBD1. Looked up from germline, CDR1 is MNHEY and CDR2 is SMNVEV (reference sequence). The CDR3 has 17 residues. The J segment lost 1 base and the V segment lost 4 bases, leaving 7 bases of the junction unmatched. The DNA for the CDR3 is TGTGCCAGCAGTTCCGACAGGGTTGAATCCTATAATTCACCCCTCCACTTT. It translates to CASSSDRVESYNSPLHF.

The V gene is TRBV10-2, the J gene TRBJ2-3; 12 bases are shared with TRBD2. This CDR3 contains 15 residues. V lost 4 bases and J lost 6; bases outside the gene matches: 5. In germline, CDR1 is WSHSY, CDR2 SAAADI. The CDR3 DNA reads as TGCGCCAGCAGTGGGACTAGCGGGGCGTGGGATACGCAGTATTTT. It codes for CASSGTSGAWDTQYF.

This clonotype was seen repeatedly, ten times or more. The chain joins TRBV29-1 to TRBJ2-5; 8 bases agree with TRBD1. CDR3 length: 14 amino acids. V lost 0 bases to trimming and J lost 4 bases; unmatched junction nucleotides: 4. Germline CDR1 reads SQVTM; CDR2 reads ANQGSEA. CDR3 sequence reads: CSVEDQGQGETQYF. CDR3 nucleotide sequence: TGCAGCGTTGAAGATCAAGGACAGGGAGAGACCCAGTACTTC. The full variable domain, in which reference TRBV29-1 and TRBJ2-5 provide the parts outside the CDR3, is SAVISQKPSRDICQRGTSLTIQCQVDSQVTMMFWYRQQPGQSLTLIATANQGSEATYESGFVIDKFPISRPNLTFSTLTVSNMSPEDSSIYLCSVEDQGQGETQYFGPGTRLLVL.

This clonotype has at least ten counts. Its ends do not fully match the called genes, so a read error is possible. The V gene is TRBV4-3, the J gene TRBJ2-7; D might be TRBD2 (5 bases). CDR3 length: 13 residues. The germline CDR1 and CDR2 sequences are LGHNA and YSLEER. In DNA form, the CDR3 reads TGTGCCAGCAGCCCAGCGGTGAACTACGAGCAGTACTTC. It specifies CASSPAVNYEQYF.

Worth noting for this clonotype: Just one base apart from a much larger clone, this may be a read error. This rearrangement joins TRBV7-9 to TRBJ1-4, with D perhaps matching TRBD1 (5 bases). Germline CDR1 reads SEHNR; CDR2 reads FQNEAQ (reference sequence). The germline V and J ends were trimmed by 1 base and 0 bases, with 12 bases remaining between them. The CDR3 totals 17 residues. In DNA form, the CDR3 reads TGTGCCAGCAGCTTAGTATGGGGGTCTGCAACTAATGAAAAACTGTTTTTT. Amino acid sequence: CASSLVWGSATNEKLFF. Variable domain in full (rest from reference TRBV7-9 and TRBJ1-4): DTGVSQNPRHKITKRGQNVTFRCDPISEHNRLYWYRQTLGQGPEFLTYFQNEAQLEKSRLLSDRFSAERPKGSFSTLEIQRTEQGDSAMYLCASSLVWGSATNEKLFFGSGTQLSVL.

J is TRBJ1-1 and V is TRBV5-5; 9 nucleotides line up with TRBD1. Trimming cost V 2 bases and J 2 bases; bases outside gene matches: 4. Germline-derived CDR1 and CDR2 are SGHKS and YYEKEE (reference sequence). This CDR3 has 15 residues. The CDR3 region has the DNA TGTGCCAGCAGCTTCGGGACAGGGTTTAACACTGAAGCTTTCTTT. It is translated as CASSFGTGFNTEAFF.

This clonotype has at least ten counts. V usage is TRBV12-3 or TRBV12-4 and J usage is TRBJ2-3; 12 nucleotides align to TRBD2. Germline trimming cut 4 bases from V and 5 bases from J; bases unmatched to any gene: 4. The CDR3 loop spans 15 amino acids. CDR3 sequence (DNA): TGTGCCAGCAGTTCTAGCGGGGGGGATTTAGATACGCAGTATTTT. It is translated as CASSSSGGDLDTQYF.